This TCR beta chain was identified in a study of T cell responses to AZD1222 COVID-19 vaccine. About the research overall: Pooled in the analysis were second doses at about 4 or about 12 weeks. Whole-study results and caveats: As reported, nearly half of all spike-specific TCRs target variant regions that are unmutated. Baseline seropositivity occurred in only 5 to 7 AZD1222 recipients. Most donors were white British and more were female, and clonal diversity was possibly underestimated.

Clones were read by immunoSEQ multiplex PCR, and TCRdb kept only the in-frame ones, dropping some. The sample includes about 120,000 clones, 91% of them seen just once. The CDR3 covers 13 residues. CDR1 and CDR2 (germline): SSHAT, FNYEAQ (reference sequence). Concerning this clone itself: Its antigen is as yet unknown. Compared with germline, one end of the junction differs, possibly owing to a read error.

Sequencing was performed on peripheral blood, taken on day 0 of AZD1222 vaccination. The gene calls are TRBV7-7 and TRBJ2-7; D unresolved. This clonotype was obtained from an adult in good health. The CDR3 loop reads CASSPSTSYEQYF. The CDR3 DNA reads as TGTGCTAGCAGCCCCTCGACATCTTACGAGCAGTACTTC.